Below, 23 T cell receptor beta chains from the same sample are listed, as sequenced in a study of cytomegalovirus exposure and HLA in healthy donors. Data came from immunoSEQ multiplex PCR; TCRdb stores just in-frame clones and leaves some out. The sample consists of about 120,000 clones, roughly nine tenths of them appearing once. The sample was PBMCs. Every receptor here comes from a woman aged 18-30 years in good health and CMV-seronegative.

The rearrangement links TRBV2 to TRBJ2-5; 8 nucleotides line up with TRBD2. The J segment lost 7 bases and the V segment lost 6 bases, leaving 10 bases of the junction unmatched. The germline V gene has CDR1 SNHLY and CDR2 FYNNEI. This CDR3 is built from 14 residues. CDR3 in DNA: TGTGCCAGCAGGGCCAACGGGGGGGAGGGGACCCAGTACTTC. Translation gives CASRANGGEGTQYF.

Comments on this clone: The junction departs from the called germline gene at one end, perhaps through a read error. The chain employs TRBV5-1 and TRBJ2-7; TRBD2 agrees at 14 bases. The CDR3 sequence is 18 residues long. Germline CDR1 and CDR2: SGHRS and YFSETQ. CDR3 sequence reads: CASSPLGLAGGTLLRVNF. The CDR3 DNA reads TGCGCCAGCAGCCCGCTTGGACTAGCGGGGGGAACCCTCCTACGAGTGAACTTC.

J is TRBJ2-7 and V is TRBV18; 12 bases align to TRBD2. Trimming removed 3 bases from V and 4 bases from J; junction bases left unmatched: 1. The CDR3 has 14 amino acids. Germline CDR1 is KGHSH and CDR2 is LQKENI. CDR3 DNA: TGTGCCAGCTCACCTGGGACTAGCGGGTACGAGCAGTACTTC. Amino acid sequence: CASSPGTSGYEQYF.

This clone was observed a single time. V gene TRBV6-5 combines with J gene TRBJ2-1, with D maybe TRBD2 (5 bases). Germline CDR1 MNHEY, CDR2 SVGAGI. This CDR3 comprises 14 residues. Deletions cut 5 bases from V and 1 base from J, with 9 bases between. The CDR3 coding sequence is TGTGCCAGCAGTACTAGGGTATCCTACAATGAGCAGTTCTTC. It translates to CASSTRVSYNEQFF.

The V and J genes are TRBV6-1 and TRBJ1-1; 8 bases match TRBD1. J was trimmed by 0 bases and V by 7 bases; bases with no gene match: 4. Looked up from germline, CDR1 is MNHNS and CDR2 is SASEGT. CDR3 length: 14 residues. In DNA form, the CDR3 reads TGTGCCAGCACAAAACAGGGGGTGAACACTGAAGCTTTCTTT. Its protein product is CASTKQGVNTEAFF.

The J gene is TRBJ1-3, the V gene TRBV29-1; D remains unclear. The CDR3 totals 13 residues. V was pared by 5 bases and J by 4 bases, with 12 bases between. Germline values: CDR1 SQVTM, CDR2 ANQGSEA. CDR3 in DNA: TGCAGCGTTTCAGCAGGAGGCGGAAACACCATATATTTT. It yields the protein CSVSAGGGNTIYF. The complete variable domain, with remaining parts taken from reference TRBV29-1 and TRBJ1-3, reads SAVISQKPSRDICQRGTSLTIQCQVDSQVTMMFWYRQQPGQSLTLIATANQGSEATYESGFVIDKFPISRPNLTFSTLTVSNMSPEDSSIYLCSVSAGGGNTIYFGEGSWLTVV.

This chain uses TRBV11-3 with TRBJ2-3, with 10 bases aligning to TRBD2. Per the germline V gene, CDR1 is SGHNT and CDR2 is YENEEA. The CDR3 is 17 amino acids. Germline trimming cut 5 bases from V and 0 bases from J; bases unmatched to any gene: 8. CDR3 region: CASSTERGGRSTDTQYF. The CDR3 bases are TGTGCCAGCAGCACGGAGCGGGGGGGTCGTAGCACAGATACGCAGTATTTT.

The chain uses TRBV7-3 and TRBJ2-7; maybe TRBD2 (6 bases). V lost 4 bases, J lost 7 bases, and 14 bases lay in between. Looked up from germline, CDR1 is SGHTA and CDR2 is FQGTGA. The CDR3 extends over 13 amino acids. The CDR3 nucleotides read TGTGCCAGCAGCTCAAACCCGGGGGAAGAGCAGTACTTC. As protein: CASSSNPGEEQYF.

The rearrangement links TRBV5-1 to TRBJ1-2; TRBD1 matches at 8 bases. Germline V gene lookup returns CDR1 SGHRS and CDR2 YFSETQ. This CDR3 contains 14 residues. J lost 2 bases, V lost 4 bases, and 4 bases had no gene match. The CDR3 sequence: CASSVGQGNYGYTF. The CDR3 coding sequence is TGCGCCAGCAGCGTCGGACAGGGAAACTATGGCTACACCTTC. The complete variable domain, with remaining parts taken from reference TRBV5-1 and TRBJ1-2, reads KAGVTQTPRYLIKTRGQQVTLSCSPISGHRSVSWYQQTPGQGLQFLFEYFSETQRNKGNFPGRFSGRQFSNSRSEMNVSTLELGDSALYLCASSVGQGNYGYTFGSGTRLTVV.

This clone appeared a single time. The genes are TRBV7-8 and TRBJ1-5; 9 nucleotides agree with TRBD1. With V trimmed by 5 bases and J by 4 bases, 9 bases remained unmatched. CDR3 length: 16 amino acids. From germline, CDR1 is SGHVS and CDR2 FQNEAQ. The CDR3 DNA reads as TGTGCCAGCAGCAACACGGACAGGGGAAGGAATCAGCCCCAGCATTTT. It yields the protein CASSNTDRGRNQPQHF.

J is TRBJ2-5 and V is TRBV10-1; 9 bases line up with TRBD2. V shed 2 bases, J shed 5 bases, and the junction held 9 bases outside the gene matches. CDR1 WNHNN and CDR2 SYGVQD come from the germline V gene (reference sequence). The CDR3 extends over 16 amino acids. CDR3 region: CASSETLAGARETQYF. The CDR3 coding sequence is TGCGCCAGCAGTGAGACCTTAGCGGGGGCCCGGGAGACCCAGTACTTC.

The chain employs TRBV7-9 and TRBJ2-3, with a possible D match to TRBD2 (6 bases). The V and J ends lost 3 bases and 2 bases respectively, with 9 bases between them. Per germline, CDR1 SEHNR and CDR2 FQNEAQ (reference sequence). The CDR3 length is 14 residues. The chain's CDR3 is CASSFWGVTDTQYF. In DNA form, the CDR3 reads TGTGCCAGCAGCTTCTGGGGGGTCACAGATACGCAGTATTTT.

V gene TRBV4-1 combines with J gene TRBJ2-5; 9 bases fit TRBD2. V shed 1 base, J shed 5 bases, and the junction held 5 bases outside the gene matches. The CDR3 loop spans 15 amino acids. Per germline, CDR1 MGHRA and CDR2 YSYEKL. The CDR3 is CASSQVSGSWETQYF. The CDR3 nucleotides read TGCGCCAGCAGCCAAGTTAGCGGGAGCTGGGAGACCCAGTACTTC.

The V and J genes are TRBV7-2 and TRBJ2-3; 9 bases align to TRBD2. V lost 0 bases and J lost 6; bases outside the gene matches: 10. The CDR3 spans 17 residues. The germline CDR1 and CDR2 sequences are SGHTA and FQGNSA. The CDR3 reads CASSLAWDSGGRDTQYF. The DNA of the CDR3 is TGTGCCAGCAGCTTAGCGTGGGATAGCGGGGGACGGGATACGCAGTATTTT.

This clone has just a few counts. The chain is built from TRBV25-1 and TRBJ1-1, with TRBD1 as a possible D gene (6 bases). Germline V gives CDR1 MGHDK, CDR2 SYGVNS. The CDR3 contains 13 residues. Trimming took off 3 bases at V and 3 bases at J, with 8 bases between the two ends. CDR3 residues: CASSDGQYTEAFF. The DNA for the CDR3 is TGTGCCAGCAGTGACGGACAGTACACTGAAGCTTTCTTT.

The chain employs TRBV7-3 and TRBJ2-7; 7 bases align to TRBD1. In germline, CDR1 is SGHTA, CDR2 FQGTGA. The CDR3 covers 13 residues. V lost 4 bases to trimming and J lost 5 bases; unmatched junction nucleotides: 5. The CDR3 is CASSSRQGDEQYF. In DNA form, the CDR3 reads TGTGCCAGCAGCTCCCGGCAGGGGGACGAGCAGTACTTC.

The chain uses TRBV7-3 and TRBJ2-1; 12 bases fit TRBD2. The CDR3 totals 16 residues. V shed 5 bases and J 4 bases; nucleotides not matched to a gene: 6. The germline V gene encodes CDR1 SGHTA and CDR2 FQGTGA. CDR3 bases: TGTGCCAGCAGCCTCCTCGGGACTAGCGGGTACAATGAGCAGTTCTTC. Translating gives CASSLLGTSGYNEQFF.

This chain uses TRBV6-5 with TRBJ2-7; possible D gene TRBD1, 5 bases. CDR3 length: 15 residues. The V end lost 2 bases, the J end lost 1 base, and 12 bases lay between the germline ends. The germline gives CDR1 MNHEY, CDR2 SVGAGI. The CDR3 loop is CASSYGSGQSYEQYF. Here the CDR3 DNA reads TGTGCCAGCAGTTACGGCTCAGGGCAGTCCTACGAGCAGTACTTC.

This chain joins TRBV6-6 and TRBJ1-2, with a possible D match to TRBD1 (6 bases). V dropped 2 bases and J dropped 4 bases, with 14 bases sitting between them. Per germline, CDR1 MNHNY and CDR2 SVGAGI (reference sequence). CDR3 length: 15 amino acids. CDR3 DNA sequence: TGTGCCAGCAGTTACAAAGACAGGAGCATCTATGGCTACACCTTC. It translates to CASSYKDRSIYGYTF.

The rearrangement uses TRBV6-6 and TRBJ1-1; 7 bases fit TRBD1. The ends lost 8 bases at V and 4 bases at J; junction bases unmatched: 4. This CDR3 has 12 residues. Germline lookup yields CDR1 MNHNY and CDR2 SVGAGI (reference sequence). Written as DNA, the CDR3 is TGTGCCAGCCTAGGGACAGTCACTGAAGCTTTCTTT. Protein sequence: CASLGTVTEAFF.

CDR3 amino acids: CASREGGAGQPQHF. The DNA of the CDR3 is TGTGCCAGCAGGGAGGGAGGCGCGGGTCAGCCCCAGCATTTT. The chain links TRBV6-1 to TRBJ1-5, with D hard to call. The CDR3 covers 14 residues. V was cut by 6 bases and J by 6 bases, with 15 bases left in between. From germline, CDR1 is MNHNS and CDR2 SASEGT.

In nucleotides, the CDR3 is TGTGCTAGTGGTTTGCTAATAGGGGAGGGGAACACTGAAGCTTTCTTT. The encoded protein is CASGLLIGEGNTEAFF. The gene calls are TRBV12-5 and TRBJ1-1; the D gene is possibly TRBD1 (5 bases). This CDR3 contains 16 residues. Trimming took 2 bases from V and 1 from J, leaving 14 bases between them. CDR1 is LGHNT, CDR2 FRNRAP, per germline.

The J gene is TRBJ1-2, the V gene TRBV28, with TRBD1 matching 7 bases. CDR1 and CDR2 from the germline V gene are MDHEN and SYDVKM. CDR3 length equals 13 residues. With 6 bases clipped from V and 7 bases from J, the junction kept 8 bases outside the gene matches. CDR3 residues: CASSQTGSRGYTF. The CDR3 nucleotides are TGTGCCAGCAGCCAGACAGGGTCTCGTGGCTACACCTTC.